Listed below are T cell receptor beta chains from one sample, sequenced in a study of shared clonotypes between healthy human individuals. Repertoires were generated with immunoSEQ multiplex PCR, while TCRdb's copy carries only in-frame clones and drops some. The sample holds about 1 million clones, roughly 80% seen once. Sequenced: memory CD4+ T cells sorted from blood. These receptors were taken from a young man in good health. The CDR3 runs from the conserved cysteine through the conserved F or W. D genes are given only for firm matches. Rows may omit the clone size; those that give it use once, few, many or a size class.

NA,TRBV7-9,TRBJ1-1,TRBD1,CASSNRGVSGTEAFF,TGTGCCAGCAGCAACAGGGGGGTCTCTGGCACTGAAGCTTTCTTT
once,TRBV5-1,TRBJ2-3,NA,CASSPRDGTDTQYF,TGCGCCAGCAGCCCCCGGGACGGCACAGATACGCAGTATTTT
NA,TRBV18,TRBJ1-1,TRBD1,CASSPPLQGEGTEAFF,TGTGCCAGCTCACCACCTCTCCAGGGGGAGGGCACTGAAGCTTTCTTT
NA,TRBV11-2,TRBJ2-3,NA,CASSLEGQQGHTQYF,TGTGCCAGCAGCTTAGAAGGACAGCAAGGTCATACGCAGTATTTT
once,TRBV28,TRBJ2-7,TRBD2,CASSLYGGAQRPSGRVCLYEQYF,TGTGCCAGCAGTTTATATGGGGGGGCGCAAAGACCCAGCGGGAGGGTGTGTCTGTACGAGCAGTACTTC
NA,TRBV18,TRBJ1-1,NA,CASSPDLNTEAFF,TGTGCCAGCTCACCAGACCTGAACACTGAAGCTTTCTTT
NA,TRBV30,TRBJ1-1,NA,CAWSEFPRITEAFF,TGTGCCTGGAGTGAGTTTCCGAGGATCACTGAAGCTTTCTTT
NA,TRBV5-6,TRBJ2-5,TRBD1,CASSKDRGETQYF,TGTGCCAGCAGTAAGGACAGGGGAGAGACCCAGTACTTC
NA,TRBV10-2,TRBJ2-5,NA,CASSPSQETQYF,TGCGCCAGCAGTCCTTCCCAAGAGACCCAGTACTTC
few,TRBV29-1,TRBJ1-1,NA,CSVRMGGNTEAFF,TGCAGCGTGCGGATGGGGGGGAACACTGAAGCTTTCTTT
NA,TRBV4-1,TRBJ2-5,TRBD2,CASSQVRASGGFQETQYF,TGCGCCAGCAGCCAAGTTCGTGCTAGCGGGGGATTCCAAGAGACCCAGTACTTC
NA,TRBV6-1,TRBJ2-5,TRBD2,CASTRRGAGEETQYF,TGTGCCAGCACTCGAAGGGGAGCGGGAGAAGAGACCCAGTACTTC
NA,TRBV6-5,TRBJ1-3,NA,CAGITGARENTIYF,TGTGCCGGAATAACAGGAGCTCGGGAAAACACCATATATTTT
NA,TRBV5-1,TRBJ1-1,TRBD1,CASSLQDRGLTEAFF,TGCGCCAGCAGCTTGCAGGACAGGGGGCTCACTGAAGCTTTCTTT
NA,TRBV19,TRBJ1-2,NA,CASSIISGNGYTF,TGTGCCAGTAGTATCATTTCGGGGAATGGCTACACCTTC
NA,TRBV5-1,TRBJ1-2,TRBD1,CASSMKTGGGGYTF,TGCGCCAGCAGCATGAAGACAGGGGGAGGTGGCTACACCTTC
NA,TRBV15,TRBJ2-5,TRBD1,CATSRDTGQPQETQYF,TGTGCCACCAGCAGAGATACGGGACAGCCCCAAGAGACCCAGTACTTC
NA,TRBV6-4,TRBJ1-6,NA,CASSVTPGNSPLHF,TGTGCCAGCAGTGTAACCCCGGGGAATTCACCCCTCCACTTT
NA,TRBV6-5,TRBJ1-6,NA,CASSYSRTVGSPLHF,TGTGCCAGCAGTTACTCCCGGACAGTGGGTTCACCCCTCCACTTT
NA,TRBV19,TRBJ2-1,TRBD2,CASSSLAGYDNEQFF,TGTGCCAGTAGTTCCCTAGCGGGCTATGACAATGAGCAGTTCTTC
NA,TRBV19,TRBJ2-7,NA,CASSIVRGDYEQYF,TGTGCCAGTAGTATAGTTAGAGGAGACTACGAGCAGTACTTC